This TCR beta chain stems from a study of blood T cell repertoires in COVID-19. Some clones are missing from TCRdb's copy, which holds only in-frame ones; the method was immunoSEQ multiplex PCR. The table has roughly 180,000 clones, over 70% seen once. This clone was counted between two and nine times. Germline V gives CDR1 SGHTA, CDR2 FQGNSA. The CDR3 loop spans 14 amino acids. V lost 4 bases to trimming and J lost 9 bases, with 19 bases between them. Material: peripheral blood. The chain recombines TRBV7-2 with TRBJ2-7; maybe TRBD1 (6 bases). The sequence was obtained from a man in his sixties with active or convalescent COVID-19. The CDR3 loop is CASSSKPEQGGQYF. The CDR3 nucleotides are TGTGCCAGCAGCTCGAAACCGGAACAGGGTGGGCAGTACTTC. Drawing the rest from reference TRBV7-2 and TRBJ2-7, the complete variable domain is GAGVSQSPSNKVTEKGKDVELRCDPISGHTALYWYRQSLGQGLEFLIYFQGNSAPDKSGLPSDRFSAERTGGSVSTLTIQRTQQEDSAVYLCASSSKPEQGGQYFGPGTRLTVT.